The present entry profiles one TCR beta chain with its context. Its antigen is not identified. The junction departs from germline at one end; a sequencing error may be responsible. The CDR3 length is 16 residues. Germline values: CDR1 SEHNR, CDR2 FQNEAQ (reference sequence). Through a sample-barcoded 5' primer and a J-beta primer mix, a second PCR was run for roughly 6 to 12 cycles. TCRdb re-derived calls from the 5' RACE reads in MiXCR, one entry per CDR3 protein. Seen here are 1.5 million to 2 million distinct CDR3 sequences, just under 50% observed once, and the top ten hold around 2.1%. Healthy Russian Caucasian donors spanned ages 6 to 90 years. Isolation per sample recovered at least 7 million PBMCs. The sample originates from a study of blood T cells in healthy people across ages. Study results and limitations: Reliance upon unsorted PBMCs precluded definitive naive versus antigen-experienced comparison. Fewer expanded clones and more diversity marked long-lived versus aged donors.

This clonotype was obtained from a woman in her 40s in good health. The chain recombines TRBV7-9 with TRBJ2-3; D is tentatively TRBD1 or TRBD2 (6 bases each). Sequencing used blood. CDR3 nucleotide sequence: TGTGCCAGCAGCTCCCGCCCGGGGGCAGGCACAGAGACGCAGTATTTT. Protein product: CASSSRPGAGTETQYF. Complete variable domain (other parts from reference TRBV7-9 and TRBJ2-3): DTGVSQNPRHKITKRGQNVTFRCDPISEHNRLYWYRQTLGQGPEFLTYFQNEAQLEKSRLLSDRFSAERPKGSFSTLEIQRTEQGDSAMYLCASSSRPGAGTETQYFGPGTRLTVL.